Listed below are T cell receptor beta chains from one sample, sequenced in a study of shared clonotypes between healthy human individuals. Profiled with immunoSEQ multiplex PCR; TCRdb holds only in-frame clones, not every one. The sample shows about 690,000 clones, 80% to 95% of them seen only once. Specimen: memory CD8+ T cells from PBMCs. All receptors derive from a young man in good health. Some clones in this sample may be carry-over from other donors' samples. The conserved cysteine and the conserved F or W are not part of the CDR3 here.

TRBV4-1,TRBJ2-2,ASSPLRATGELF
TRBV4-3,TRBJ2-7,ASSHGTGGSEEQY
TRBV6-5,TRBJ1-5,ASSYPEPQH
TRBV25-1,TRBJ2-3,ASSAGTRTTDTQY
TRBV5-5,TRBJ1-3,AEFGNTIY
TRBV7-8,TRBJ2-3,ASSLATRGGRNTDTQY
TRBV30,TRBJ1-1,ASHWVTNTEAF
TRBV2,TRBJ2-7,ASMTGGLYEQY
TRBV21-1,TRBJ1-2,ASSGRGVYGYT
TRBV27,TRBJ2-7,ASSLDRGSATYEQY
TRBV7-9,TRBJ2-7,ASSHGTGVYEQY
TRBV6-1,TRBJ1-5,ASSEIGGSNQPQH
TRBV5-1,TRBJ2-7,ASSLARTVAYEQY
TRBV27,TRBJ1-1,ASSPTTGNSAF
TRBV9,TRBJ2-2,ASSVAREDTGELF
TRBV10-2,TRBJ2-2,ASRGQGAYTGELF
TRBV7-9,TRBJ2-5,ASSLIEETQY
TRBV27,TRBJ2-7,ASSYVGYEQY
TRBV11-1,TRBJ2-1,ASSSGLAGPRAYNEQF
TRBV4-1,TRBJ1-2,ASSQEDGGYGYT